These 14 T cell receptor beta chains came from one sample sequenced in a study of CD8 T cells in Susac syndrome. With random hexamers, reverse transcription was performed on 0.5 to 1 ug of RNA. TCRdb reprocessed the immunoSEQ multiplex PCR reads with MiXCR, giving one entry per CDR3 protein. Among 71,000 or so distinct CDR3 sequences listed, nearly 96% were seen once. The sequencing sample was made of CD4+ T cells from PBMCs. These receptors all stem from a human donor with multiple sclerosis.

In nucleotides, the CDR3 is TGCAGTGCTCCTCTACAGGGTTACGGGGAGACCCAGTACTTC. It encodes CSAPLQGYGETQYF. The rearrangement joins TRBV20-1 to TRBJ2-5; perhaps TRBD1 as D (6 bases). Trimming shortened V by 5 bases and J by 5 bases, and 18 bases separated the two germline ends. The CDR3 extends over 14 amino acids. CDR1 DFQATT and CDR2 SNEGSKA come from the germline V gene (reference sequence).

The chain links TRBV12-3 or TRBV12-4 to TRBJ1-6, with D perhaps matching TRBD1 (6 bases). The germline V and J ends were trimmed by 7 bases and 4 bases, with 11 bases remaining between them. This CDR3 region has 14 residues. The CDR3 region has the DNA TGTGCCAGCAAGGGGGGTCAGTATAATTCACCCCTCCACTTT. Its translation is CASKGGQYNSPLHF.

The chain carries TRBV7-2 and TRBJ2-3; the match to TRBD2 covers 11 bases. Trimming removed 1 base from V and 2 bases from J; junction bases left unmatched: 8. The CDR3 runs 18 residues. CDR1 SGHTA and CDR2 FQGNSA come from the germline V gene. In nucleotides, the CDR3 is TGTGCCAGCAGCTTAGGATCAATAGCGGGGGGGAACACAGATACGCAGTATTTT. This gives the protein CASSLGSIAGGNTDTQYF.

V is TRBV4-3 and J is TRBJ1-5; 7 positions match TRBD1. Germline lookup yields CDR1 LGHNA and CDR2 YSLEER. V was pared by 3 bases and J by 6 bases, with 8 bases of the junction left unmatched. This CDR3 region has 15 residues. The CDR3 protein is CASSQFRGMGQPQHF. CDR3 bases: TGCGCCAGCAGCCAGTTCAGGGGGATGGGTCAGCCCCAGCATTTT.

CDR3 sequence (DNA): TGCGCCAGCAGACTGACAGCGGGAGAGCAGTACTTC. Its protein product is CASRLTAGEQYF. The chain combines TRBV5-1 with TRBJ2-7, with 7 bases that match TRBD2. The trim removed 5 bases at V and 7 bases at J, leaving 6 bases unmatched. The CDR3 runs 12 residues. Germline V CDR1 and CDR2: SGHRS, YFSETQ.

V and J are TRBV5-1 and TRBJ2-3, with D uncertain. CDR1 and CDR2 (germline): SGHRS, YFSETQ. The CDR3 extends over 14 amino acids. Trimming shortened V by 1 base and J by 0 bases, and 6 bases separated the two germline ends. CDR3 sequence reads: CASSLQVSTDTQYF. Written as DNA, the CDR3 is TGCGCCAGCAGCTTGCAGGTTAGCACAGATACGCAGTATTTT.

The DNA for the CDR3 is TGCGCCAGCAGCTTGTCCAGGGGCAACAGGGAGACCCAGTACTTC. This gives the protein CASSLSRGNRETQYF. The genes are TRBV5-1 and TRBJ2-5; a weak D match, TRBD1 (6 bases). CDR1 is SGHRS and CDR2 is YFSETQ in the germline V gene. This CDR3 is 15 amino acids long. Trimming took off 1 base at V and 5 bases at J, with 15 bases between the two ends.

The CDR3 sequence: CASSMAGHQYF. The CDR3 nucleotides are TGTGCCAGTAGTATGGCGGGACACCAGTACTTC. J is TRBJ2-4 and V is TRBV19, with D possibly being TRBD1 or TRBD2 (6 bases each). Germline CDR1 reads LNHDA; CDR2 reads SQIVND (reference sequence). V gave up 3 bases and J gave up 13 bases, with 10 bases separating them. This CDR3 spans 11 amino acids.

For the CDR3, the DNA is TGTGCCAGCAGCTTAGGGCTCACAGATACGCAGTATTTT. This sequence encodes CASSLGLTDTQYF. The chain uses TRBV7-2 and TRBJ2-3; D ambiguous. V was pared by 1 base and J by 2 bases, with 4 bases between. Per the germline V gene, CDR1 is SGHTA and CDR2 is FQGNSA. The CDR3 runs 13 residues.

The chain has TRBV6-2 or TRBV6-3 and TRBJ1-2; 8 nucleotides align to TRBD1. The CDR3 has 17 amino acids. Germline CDR1 MNHEY, CDR2 SVGEGT. J lost 1 base, V lost 0 bases, and 7 bases had no gene match. CDR3 in DNA: TGTGCCAGCAGTTACTCGAATCGGACAGGGAGTAACTATGGCTACACCTTC. This translates into CASSYSNRTGSNYGYTF.

CDR3 region: CASSLDLWGRGVGDTQYF. CDR3 in DNA: TGCGCCAGCAGCTTGGACTTGTGGGGACGAGGGGTCGGGGATACGCAGTATTTT. The gene calls are TRBV5-1 and TRBJ2-3; either TRBD1 or TRBD2 may supply D (5 bases each). V was cut by 0 bases and J by 6 bases, with 23 bases left in between. The CDR3 spans 18 residues. CDR1 SGHRS and CDR2 YFSETQ come from the germline V gene. Combining the CDR3 with reference TRBV5-1 and TRBJ2-3 gives the whole variable domain KAGVTQTPRYLIKTRGQQVTLSCSPISGHRSVSWYQQTPGQGLQFLFEYFSETQRNKGNFPGRFSGRQFSNSRSEMNVSTLELGDSALYLCASSLDLWGRGVGDTQYFGPGTRLTVL.

The gene calls are TRBV27 and TRBJ1-4; no clear D. The CDR3 consists of 12 residues. The germline V gene encodes CDR1 MNHEY and CDR2 SMNVEV (reference sequence). V shed 6 bases and J shed 5 bases, with 7 bases lying between them. The CDR3 sequence: CASSGVNEKLFF. For the CDR3, the DNA is TGTGCCAGCAGCGGAGTGAATGAAAAACTGTTTTTT.

CDR3 sequence reads: CSARGPPPTANYGYTF. The DNA for the CDR3 is TGCAGTGCTAGAGGCCCTCCGCCGACAGCTAACTATGGCTACACCTTC. The V gene is TRBV20-1, the J gene TRBJ1-2; D possibly corresponds to TRBD1 (5 bases). CDR1 is DFQATT, CDR2 SNEGSKA, per germline (reference sequence). CDR3 length: 16 residues. The V and J ends lost 1 base and 0 bases respectively, with 15 bases between them.

The V call is TRBV21-1, the J call TRBJ2-7; TRBD1 reflects the table's D call only, with no check against the DNA. TRBV21-1 counts as a pseudogene. CDR3 length: 16 residues. DNA of the CDR3: TGTGCCAGCAGCAACATGTCCCGTTCCCCCTCCTACGAGCAGTACTTC. This codes for CASSNMSRSPSYEQYF.